This TCR beta chain derives from a study of shared clonotypes between healthy human individuals. The wider study: The study used three CD4 naive, three CD4 memory, two CD8 naive and one CD8 memory plate per donor.

Naivety among CD8 cells was defined by CD45RO negativity and positive CCR7 selection, thereby excluding terminally differentiated effector memory CD45RA+ cells. Every contributor of samples was a Caucasian grown-up residing in Nashville, Tennessee. Germline CDR1 SNHLY, CDR2 FYNNEI. Deletions cut 4 bases from V and 0 bases from J, with 10 bases between. The CDR3 sequence is 14 residues long. A remark on this clone: This specimen includes other DNA sequences encoding the same CDR3.

Across several immunoSEQ plates, the genomic DNA of each subset was split evenly. This table comes from immunoSEQ multiplex PCR, and its TCRdb copy is limited to in-frame clones, with some not included. The sample contains 2 million to 2.5 million clones, about 93% of which appear only once. Sequenced material: naive CD8+ T cells from PBMCs. The TCR originated in a young man in good health. Some clones in this sample may be carry-over from other donors' samples. The chain recombines TRBV2 with TRBJ2-7, with D tentatively TRBD1 (6 bases). The CDR3 bases are TGTGCCAGCAGTGGGACAGAAAGCTCCTACGAGCAGTACTTC. It specifies CASSGTESSYEQYF.